A selection of T cell receptor beta chains follows, all from one sample in a study of cytomegalovirus exposure and HLA in healthy donors. The data were produced by immunoSEQ multiplex PCR, yet TCRdb's version contains in-frame clones alone and is incomplete. The sample gives about 200,000 clones, approximately 86% of which show up once; 0.31% is in the top ten. The sequencing input was PBMCs. These receptors were collected from a woman aged 25 to 45 in good health and CMV-seronegative. Both conserved end residues are part of each CDR3. Fields, in order: CDR3 length, V gene, D gene, J gene, clone size, CDR3 protein, CDR3 DNA. The D gene is left open where the match is weak. Some rows mark clone size as missing; the rest say once, few, many or name a class of expanded clone.

len: 14; v_gene: TRBV29-1; d_gene: -; j_gene: TRBJ2-5; abundance: -; CDR3aa: CSVESAGAPETQYF; CDR3nt: TGCAGCGTTGAAAGCGCGGGGGCCCCAGAGACCCAGTACTTC
len: 17; v_gene: TRBV19; d_gene: TRBD1; j_gene: TRBJ2-1; abundance: once; CDR3aa: CASTNRGAYSAYNEQFF; CDR3nt: TGTGCCAGTACTAACAGGGGTGCTTATTCGGCCTACAATGAGCAGTTCTTC
len: 13; v_gene: TRBV10-1; d_gene: -; j_gene: TRBJ2-7; abundance: -; CDR3aa: CASSDPDTYEQYF; CDR3nt: TGCGCCAGCAGTGATCCCGACACCTACGAGCAGTACTTC
len: 14; v_gene: TRBV5-1; d_gene: TRBD2; j_gene: TRBJ2-1; abundance: -; CDR3aa: CASSTSGGPDEQFF; CDR3nt: TGCGCCAGCAGCACTAGCGGGGGTCCCGATGAGCAGTTCTTC
len: 14; v_gene: TRBV6-6; d_gene: TRBD2; j_gene: TRBJ2-5; abundance: -; CDR3aa: CASSRLATQETQYF; CDR3nt: TGTGCCAGCAGCCGACTAGCGACACAAGAGACCCAGTACTTC
len: 15; v_gene: TRBV28; d_gene: -; j_gene: TRBJ2-7; abundance: -; CDR3aa: CASSLLVRYSYEQYF; CDR3nt: TGTGCCAGCAGCCTTCTCGTTCGGTACTCCTACGAGCAGTACTTC
len: 13; v_gene: TRBV5-4; d_gene: -; j_gene: TRBJ2-7; abundance: -; CDR3aa: CASSLGLVYEQYF; CDR3nt: TGTGCCAGCAGCTTGGGGCTAGTCTACGAGCAGTACTTC
len: 14; v_gene: TRBV7-6; d_gene: -; j_gene: TRBJ2-7; abundance: -; CDR3aa: CASSLGTGVYEQYF; CDR3nt: TGTGCCAGCAGCTTAGGCACGGGAGTCTACGAGCAGTACTTC
len: 15; v_gene: TRBV11-3; d_gene: TRBD2; j_gene: TRBJ2-1; abundance: -; CDR3aa: CASSAGTSSYNEQFF; CDR3nt: TGTGCCAGCAGCGCCGGGACTAGCAGCTACAATGAGCAGTTCTTC
len: 15; v_gene: TRBV9; d_gene: -; j_gene: TRBJ2-5; abundance: few; CDR3aa: CASSVDGNSQETQYF; CDR3nt: TGTGCCAGCAGCGTAGACGGAAACAGCCAAGAGACCCAGTACTTC
len: 13; v_gene: TRBV19; d_gene: -; j_gene: TRBJ2-7; abundance: -; CDR3aa: CASSETSSYEQYF; CDR3nt: TGTGCCAGTAGCGAGACTAGCTCCTACGAGCAGTACTTC
len: 17; v_gene: TRBV4-1; d_gene: TRBD1; j_gene: TRBJ2-1; abundance: -; CDR3aa: CASSQATQGMGYNEQFF; CDR3nt: TGCGCCAGCAGCCAAGCAACACAGGGGATGGGATATAATGAGCAGTTCTTC
len: 16; v_gene: TRBV5-6; d_gene: -; j_gene: TRBJ2-2; abundance: -; CDR3aa: CASSSYDGLDTGELFF; CDR3nt: TGTGCCAGCAGCTCCTACGACGGGTTAGACACCGGGGAGCTGTTTTTT
len: 14; v_gene: TRBV6-5; d_gene: -; j_gene: TRBJ2-3; abundance: -; CDR3aa: CASRPQGSADTQYF; CDR3nt: TGTGCCAGCAGACCACAGGGATCGGCGGATACGCAGTATTTT
len: 14; v_gene: TRBV12-5; d_gene: -; j_gene: TRBJ1-1; abundance: -; CDR3aa: CASGTGHMNTEAFF; CDR3nt: TGTGCTAGTGGTACGGGACATATGAACACTGAAGCTTTCTTT
len: 17; v_gene: TRBV9; d_gene: TRBD1; j_gene: TRBJ2-2; abundance: -; CDR3aa: CARGSIQGDSSTGELFF; CDR3nt: TGTGCCAGAGGCTCAATACAGGGGGATAGCAGCACCGGGGAGCTGTTTTTT
len: 14; v_gene: TRBV2; d_gene: TRBD2; j_gene: TRBJ2-7; abundance: -; CDR3aa: CASGRAGRTGEQYF; CDR3nt: TGTGCCAGCGGGAGAGCGGGAAGGACTGGCGAGCAGTACTTC
len: 15; v_gene: TRBV5-1; d_gene: TRBD1; j_gene: TRBJ1-1; abundance: few; CDR3aa: CASSSQGTGATEAFF; CDR3nt: TGCGCCAGCAGCTCTCAGGGGACAGGGGCCACTGAAGCTTTCTTT
len: 15; v_gene: TRBV11-2; d_gene: -; j_gene: TRBJ2-1; abundance: -; CDR3aa: CASSFRGGGPNEQFF; CDR3nt: TGTGCCAGCAGCTTTAGAGGGGGGGGTCCCAATGAGCAGTTCTTC
len: 17; v_gene: TRBV27; d_gene: TRBD1; j_gene: TRBJ1-3; abundance: -; CDR3aa: CASSPRGVGSLGNTIYF; CDR3nt: TGTGCCAGCAGTCCCAGGGGGGTAGGGTCCCTTGGAAACACCATATATTTT
len: 13; v_gene: TRBV6-5; d_gene: TRBD2; j_gene: TRBJ2-1; abundance: -; CDR3aa: CASGGLAENEQFF; CDR3nt: TGTGCCAGCGGAGGGCTAGCGGAAAATGAGCAGTTCTTC
len: 14; v_gene: TRBV5-6; d_gene: TRBD1; j_gene: TRBJ1-2; abundance: -; CDR3aa: CASSLLMDRVGYTF; CDR3nt: TGTGCCAGCAGCTTGCTTATGGACAGGGTCGGCTACACCTTC
len: 15; v_gene: TRBV28; d_gene: TRBD1; j_gene: TRBJ1-3; abundance: once; CDR3aa: CASSPRQGTRNTIYF; CDR3nt: TGTGCCAGCAGTCCCCGACAGGGTACAAGAAACACCATATATTTT
len: 13; v_gene: TRBV29-1; d_gene: TRBD2; j_gene: TRBJ2-3; abundance: -; CDR3aa: CSVQGAGVDTQYF; CDR3nt: TGCAGCGTTCAGGGAGCGGGGGTGGATACGCAGTATTTT
len: 15; v_gene: TRBV6-1; d_gene: TRBD1; j_gene: TRBJ2-7; abundance: -; CDR3aa: CASSDPDRPPGEQYF; CDR3nt: TGTGCCAGCAGTGACCCGGACAGGCCGCCGGGCGAGCAGTACTTC
len: 16; v_gene: TRBV5-1; d_gene: -; j_gene: TRBJ2-1; abundance: -; CDR3aa: CASSLTGRASYNEQFF; CDR3nt: TGCGCCAGCAGCTTGACAGGGCGAGCCTCCTACAATGAGCAGTTCTTC
len: 14; v_gene: TRBV27; d_gene: -; j_gene: TRBJ1-5; abundance: -; CDR3aa: CASSPGGANQPQHF; CDR3nt: TGTGCCAGCAGTCCGGGGGGGGCCAATCAGCCCCAGCATTTT
len: 14; v_gene: TRBV6-1; d_gene: -; j_gene: TRBJ2-7; abundance: -; CDR3aa: CASSVEFIAREQYF; CDR3nt: TGTGCCAGCAGTGTGGAATTCATAGCGAGGGAGCAGTACTTC
len: 15; v_gene: TRBV5-1; d_gene: TRBD1; j_gene: TRBJ1-2; abundance: -; CDR3aa: CASSLVETGVSGYTF; CDR3nt: TGCGCCAGCAGCTTGGTTGAGACAGGGGTCTCTGGCTACACCTTC
len: 14; v_gene: TRBV7-2; d_gene: TRBD2; j_gene: TRBJ2-1; abundance: -; CDR3aa: CASSLAGTSNEQFF; CDR3nt: TGTGCCAGCAGCTTAGCCGGGACTAGTAATGAGCAGTTCTTC
len: 16; v_gene: TRBV10-3; d_gene: TRBD1; j_gene: TRBJ1-4; abundance: -; CDR3aa: CAISEWKTGAGEKLFF; CDR3nt: TGTGCCATCAGTGAGTGGAAAACAGGGGCTGGCGAAAAACTGTTTTTT
len: 15; v_gene: TRBV5-1; d_gene: TRBD1; j_gene: TRBJ1-1; abundance: few; CDR3aa: CASSLGTGSGTEAFF; CDR3nt: TGCGCCAGCAGCTTGGGGACAGGGTCGGGCACTGAAGCTTTCTTT
len: 12; v_gene: TRBV28; d_gene: -; j_gene: TRBJ1-5; abundance: -; CDR3aa: CASSLEAQPQHF; CDR3nt: TGTGCCAGCAGTTTAGAAGCCCAGCCCCAGCATTTT
len: 14; v_gene: TRBV11-2; d_gene: -; j_gene: TRBJ2-3; abundance: -; CDR3aa: CASSPRQSTDTQYF; CDR3nt: TGTGCCAGCAGCCCACGACAGAGCACAGATACGCAGTATTTT
len: 15; v_gene: TRBV2; d_gene: TRBD2; j_gene: TRBJ2-7; abundance: -; CDR3aa: CASSYFQAGSSEQYF; CDR3nt: TGTGCCAGCAGTTATTTTCAAGCGGGATCCTCGGAGCAGTACTTC
len: 14; v_gene: TRBV6-1; d_gene: TRBD2; j_gene: TRBJ2-1; abundance: few; CDR3aa: CASSLAGGNNEQFF; CDR3nt: TGTGCCAGCAGCCTAGCGGGAGGTAACAATGAGCAGTTCTTC
len: 12; v_gene: TRBV21-1; d_gene: -; j_gene: TRBJ1-2; abundance: -; CDR3aa: CAILGVRYGYTF; CDR3nt: TGTGCCATCTTAGGGGTTAGGTATGGCTACACCTTC
len: 17; v_gene: TRBV7-9; d_gene: TRBD1; j_gene: TRBJ2-1; abundance: -; CDR3aa: CASSLNPGTGSYNEQFF; CDR3nt: TGTGCCAGCAGCTTAAACCCCGGGACAGGGTCCTACAATGAGCAGTTCTTC
len: 15; v_gene: TRBV5-1; d_gene: -; j_gene: TRBJ1-1; abundance: -; CDR3aa: CASSFTGFMNTEAFF; CDR3nt: TGCGCCAGCAGCTTTACAGGGTTTATGAACACTGAAGCTTTCTTT
len: 17; v_gene: TRBV7-2; d_gene: -; j_gene: TRBJ2-2; abundance: -; CDR3aa: CASSLALDYGNTGELFF; CDR3nt: TGTGCCAGCAGCCTAGCCCTAGACTACGGGAACACCGGGGAGCTGTTTTTT